These 29 T cell receptor beta chains originate from one sample sequenced in a study of T cell responses to AZD1222 COVID-19 vaccine. Clones were read by immunoSEQ multiplex PCR, and TCRdb kept only the in-frame ones, dropping some. The sample has 150,000 to 200,000 clones, around nine tenths seen once. Sequencing was performed on peripheral blood, taken 28 days after the second AZD1222 dose. All receptors come from an adult who received the AZD1222 COVID-19 vaccine.

J is TRBJ1-4 and V is TRBV12-3 or TRBV12-4; a weak D match, TRBD1 (6 bases). This CDR3 is built from 12 residues. The V end was cut by 4 bases, the J end by 8 bases, with 8 bases between. In DNA, the CDR3 is TGTGCCAGCAGTTCCGGGACAGAAAAACTGTTTTTT. Its protein is CASSSGTEKLFF.

The V gene is TRBV27, the J gene TRBJ1-3, with TRBD1 matching 7 bases. CDR1 and CDR2 (germline): MNHEY, SMNVEV (reference sequence). There are 17 residues in the CDR3. J was trimmed by 0 bases and V by 5 bases; bases with no gene match: 10. The CDR3 DNA reads TGTGCCAGCAGTCCCAGACAGGGACCAATCTCTGGAAACACCATATATTTT. This gives the protein CASSPRQGPISGNTIYF.

The CDR3 bases are TGTGCCAGCAGTTCCGGGACCAACCCAGATACGCAGTATTTT. Translating it yields CASSSGTNPDTQYF. This chain connects TRBV6-5 to TRBJ2-3; D possibly matches TRBD1 or TRBD2 (5 bases each). This CDR3 spans 14 amino acids. Germline V CDR1 and CDR2: MNHEY, SVGAGI. Trimming removed 4 bases at V and 4 bases at J, with 12 bases between.

This clone is a singleton in its sample. This chain uses TRBV7-9 with TRBJ2-7, with a possible D match to TRBD2 (6 bases). Germline CDR1 reads SEHNR; CDR2 reads FQNEAQ (reference sequence). The germline V and J ends were trimmed by 3 bases and 2 bases, with 11 bases remaining between them. The CDR3 spans 14 residues. CDR3: CASSLVSGPYEQYF. The CDR3 DNA reads as TGTGCCAGCAGCTTGGTTAGCGGACCCTACGAGCAGTACTTC.

The genes are TRBV7-8 and TRBJ1-2; 9 bases match TRBD1. Trimming cost V 5 bases and J 5 bases; bases outside gene matches: 12. CDR1 is SGHVS, CDR2 FQNEAQ, per germline. The CDR3 spans 16 residues. As DNA, the CDR3 is TGTGCCAGCAGCCCTAACCGACAGGGGGACGGGTATGGCTACACCTTC. Translation: CASSPNRQGDGYGYTF.

This clone was counted once. The V and J genes are TRBV3-1 (or the pseudogene TRBV3-2) and TRBJ2-7, with TRBD2 identical over 12 bases. V shed 4 bases, J shed 6 bases, and the junction held 4 bases outside the gene matches. Germline loops: CDR1 LGHDT, CDR2 YNNKEL (reference sequence). This CDR3 spans 14 amino acids. The DNA for the CDR3 is TGTGCCAGCAGCCGGACTAGCGGGAACGGCGAGCAGTACTTC. This sequence encodes CASSRTSGNGEQYF.

The sample holds one count of this clone. J is TRBJ1-4 and V is TRBV6-6; D is ambiguous. The CDR3 runs to 14 residues. Germline CDR1 and CDR2: MNHNY and SVGAGI (reference sequence). Trimming shortened V by 6 bases and J by 4 bases, and 12 bases separated the two germline ends. Here the CDR3 reads CASSLSGVNEKLFF. In nucleotides, the CDR3 is TGTGCCAGCAGCCTAAGTGGGGTTAATGAAAAACTGTTTTTT.

The chain is built from TRBV5-1 and TRBJ2-1; 13 bases agree with TRBD2. V gave up 2 bases and J gave up 6 bases; unmatched junction bases: 2. CDR1 is SGHRS, CDR2 YFSETQ, per germline. The CDR3 runs 15 residues. DNA of the CDR3: TGCGCCAGCAGCTTAACTAGCGGGGGGGGCAATGAGCAGTTCTTC. This gives the protein CASSLTSGGGNEQFF.

This clone has only one observation. The chain carries TRBV19 and TRBJ1-4, with 8 bases matching TRBD1. V lost 3 bases and J lost 8; bases outside the gene matches: 8. Germline V lookup: CDR1 LNHDA, CDR2 SQIVND (reference sequence). The CDR3 length is 15 residues. CDR3 sequence (DNA): TGTGCCAGTAGTATGTGGCAGGGGGCGCGGGAAAAACTGTTTTTT. Translation: CASSMWQGAREKLFF.

The chain employs TRBV10-3 and TRBJ1-3; no firm D call. Between the trimmed V and J ends, which lost 5 bases and 5 bases, there was a span of 4 bases. The CDR3 length is 11 residues. CDR1 is ENHRY and CDR2 is SYGVKD in the germline V gene. The chain's CDR3 is CAISMRNTIYF. CDR3 bases: TGTGCCATCAGTATGAGAAACACCATATATTTT.

The rearrangement uses TRBV19 and TRBJ1-5, with 7 bases that match TRBD1. The CDR3 contains 16 residues. From germline, CDR1 is LNHDA and CDR2 SQIVND (reference sequence). J was trimmed by 5 bases and V by 3 bases; bases with no gene match: 10. The CDR3 reads CASSITGDASYQPQHF. The CDR3 DNA is TGTGCCAGTAGTATTACAGGGGACGCTTCATATCAGCCCCAGCATTTT.

CDR3 in DNA: TGTGCCAGCAGCGGACAGGCCAATCAGCCCCAGCATTTT. Its translation: CASSGQANQPQHF. The genes are TRBV7-8 and TRBJ1-5; TRBD1 agrees at 7 bases. This CDR3 comprises 13 residues. V shed 5 bases and J 3 bases; nucleotides not matched to a gene: 1. Germline CDR1 is SGHVS and CDR2 is FQNEAQ.

This chain uses TRBV19 with TRBJ1-6; TRBD1 might be the D (5 bases). Between the trimmed V and J ends, which lost 10 bases and 7 bases, there was a span of 14 bases. The germline V gene has CDR1 LNHDA and CDR2 SQIVND (reference sequence). This CDR3 has 13 residues. This chain's CDR3 is CATTRDPNSPLHF. The CDR3 DNA reads TGTGCCACCACACGGGACCCAAATTCACCCCTCCACTTT. The full variable domain, in which reference TRBV19 and TRBJ1-6 provide the parts outside the CDR3, is DGGITQSPKYLFRKEGQNVTLSCEQNLNHDAMYWYRQDPGQGLRLIYYSQIVNDFQKGDIAEGYSVSREKKESFPLTVTSAQKNPTAFYLCATTRDPNSPLHFGNGTRLTVT.

The chain employs TRBV7-9 and TRBJ2-1, with TRBD2 matching 8 bases. J gave up 3 bases and V 5 bases, and 6 bases lay outside the gene matches. The CDR3 sequence is 15 residues long. Germline assignment: CDR1 SEHNR and CDR2 FQNEAQ (reference sequence). The CDR3, as DNA: TGTGCCAGCAGCGTTAGCGGGGTAGGCTACAATGAGCAGTTCTTC. Its protein is CASSVSGVGYNEQFF.

The chain couples TRBV4-3 to TRBJ1-6, with D perhaps TRBD1 (6 bases). The length of the CDR3 is 14 residues. V lost 0 bases and J lost 9, with 9 bases in between. Germline values: CDR1 LGHNA, CDR2 YSLEER. The CDR3 is CASSQEGGASPLHF. Here the CDR3 DNA reads TGCGCCAGCAGCCAAGAGGGGGGGGCTTCACCCCTCCACTTT.

The chain is built from TRBV27 and TRBJ2-7; D is unresolved. Germline V gene sequence: CDR1 MNHEY, CDR2 SMNVEV (reference sequence). Trimming took 0 bases from V and 4 from J, leaving 13 bases between them. This CDR3 has 15 amino acids. CDR3 DNA: TGTGCCAGCAGTTTATCGACACCTGGGATGTACGAGCAGTACTTC. Encoded protein: CASSLSTPGMYEQYF.

The chain uses TRBV30 and TRBJ1-3; D uncertain. The CDR3 sequence is 13 residues long. Germline CDR1 and CDR2: GTSNPN and SVGIG (reference sequence). With 3 bases removed from V and 0 bases from J, the gap between germline ends came to 6 bases. In nucleotides, the CDR3 is TGTGCCTGGAGGAGGCCCTCTGGAAACACCATATATTTT. As protein: CAWRRPSGNTIYF.

This clone appeared a few times. V and J are TRBV2 and TRBJ2-7; 8 nucleotides align to TRBD2. This CDR3 is 12 amino acids long. J gave up 4 bases and V 10 bases, and 6 bases lay outside the gene matches. Germline V gene lookup returns CDR1 SNHLY and CDR2 FYNNEI. The chain's CDR3 is CATREGSYEQYF. In DNA, the CDR3 is TGTGCCACCCGGGAGGGCTCGTACGAGCAGTACTTC.

The rearrangement joins TRBV19 to TRBJ1-1, with D possibly matching TRBD1 (5 bases). CDR1 is LNHDA, CDR2 SQIVND, per germline (reference sequence). V was cut by 1 base and J by 3 bases, with 15 bases left in between. The CDR3 spans 16 residues. The CDR3 DNA follows: TGTGCCAGTAGTATAGTGAGAGGGGTCGCGTACACTGAAGCTTTCTTT. It codes for CASSIVRGVAYTEAFF.

The V and J genes are TRBV10-2 and TRBJ1-1, with 8 bases lining up with TRBD1. V lost 9 bases to trimming and J lost 6 bases; unmatched junction nucleotides: 9. In germline, CDR1 is WSHSY, CDR2 SAAADI. The CDR3 spans 13 residues. This CDR3 reads CASQGAQAAEAFF. The CDR3 region has the DNA TGCGCCAGTCAGGGGGCGCAGGCAGCTGAAGCTTTCTTT.

V usage is TRBV5-6 and J usage is TRBJ1-4; D is unresolved. Germline CDR1 SGHDT, CDR2 YYEEEE. Deletions cut 2 bases from V and 8 bases from J, with 4 bases between. The length of the CDR3 is 11 residues. The CDR3 is CASSFGEKLFF. CDR3 bases: TGTGCCAGCAGCTTCGGAGAAAAACTGTTTTTT.

The V and J genes are TRBV6-4 and TRBJ1-6; 8 bases agree with TRBD1. The J segment lost 9 bases and the V segment lost 3 bases, leaving 7 bases of the junction unmatched. The germline V gene has CDR1 MRHNA and CDR2 SNTAGT. The CDR3 consists of 15 residues. For the CDR3, the DNA is TGTGCCAGCAGTGAAGAACAGGGGGGCGCTTCACCCCTCCACTTT. Its translation: CASSEEQGGASPLHF.

CDR3 amino acids: CASSFGGNTDTQYF. The CDR3, as DNA: TGTGCCAGCAGTTTTGGGGGGAACACAGATACGCAGTATTTT. This sequence joins TRBV27 and TRBJ2-3; maybe TRBD2 (6 bases). The germline gives CDR1 MNHEY, CDR2 SMNVEV (reference sequence). The CDR3 has 14 amino acids. The V end was cut by 3 bases, the J end by 2 bases, with 9 bases between.

This sequence joins TRBV6-1 and TRBJ1-3, with unresolved D. Trimming removed 3 bases from V and 0 bases from J, with 6 bases in between. The germline V gene encodes CDR1 MNHNS and CDR2 SASEGT. This CDR3 spans 14 amino acids. CDR3 coding DNA: TGTGCCAGCAGTGAGGGCATCTCTGGAAACACCATATATTTT. Encoded protein: CASSEGISGNTIYF.

The rearrangement uses TRBV4-1 and TRBJ1-2, with TRBD1 as a possible D gene (6 bases). CDR3 size: 13 residues. Trimming shortened V by 3 bases and J by 8 bases, and 13 bases separated the two germline ends. CDR1 is MGHRA and CDR2 is YSYEKL in the germline V gene. Here the CDR3 reads CASSHTGLGGYTF. The CDR3 bases are TGCGCCAGCAGCCACACAGGGCTTGGGGGCTACACCTTC.

For this clone: Within the sample, other DNA sequences also encode this same CDR3. The CDR3 loop reads CASSIRVNTEAFF. CDR3 DNA sequence: TGTGCCAGTAGTATCCGCGTGAACACTGAAGCTTTCTTT. The chain carries TRBV19 and TRBJ1-1; no firm D call. The CDR3 is 13 amino acids. Germline CDR1 and CDR2: LNHDA and SQIVND (reference sequence). Trimming stripped 3 bases from V and 0 bases from J, with 5 bases between.

V is TRBV7-8 and J is TRBJ1-5; a possible D gene is TRBD1 (6 bases). The CDR3 is 13 amino acids. V dropped 2 bases and J dropped 4 bases, with 6 bases sitting between them. Germline loops: CDR1 SGHVS, CDR2 FQNEAQ. The CDR3 DNA sequence: TGTGCCAGCAGCTTAACAGGGAATCAGCCCCAGCATTTT. Translated: CASSLTGNQPQHF.

This chain joins TRBV5-8 and TRBJ1-5; D is perhaps TRBD1 (6 bases). V lost 3 bases and J lost 6, with 7 bases in between. This CDR3 spans 12 amino acids. CDR1 is SGHTS, CDR2 YDEGEE, per germline. CDR3 region: CASSSGVQPQHF. CDR3 bases: TGTGCCAGCAGCTCAGGGGTTCAGCCCCAGCATTTT.

This chain links TRBV3-1 (or the pseudogene TRBV3-2) with TRBJ1-1; a possible D gene is TRBD1 (5 bases). Germline CDR1 and CDR2: LGHDT and YNNKEL (reference sequence). The V end was cut by 2 bases, the J end by 1 base, with 8 bases between. CDR3 size: 14 residues. In DNA form, the CDR3 reads TGTGCCAGCAGCCAAAGGGGCTCGAACACTGAAGCTTTCTTT. Amino acid sequence: CASSQRGSNTEAFF.